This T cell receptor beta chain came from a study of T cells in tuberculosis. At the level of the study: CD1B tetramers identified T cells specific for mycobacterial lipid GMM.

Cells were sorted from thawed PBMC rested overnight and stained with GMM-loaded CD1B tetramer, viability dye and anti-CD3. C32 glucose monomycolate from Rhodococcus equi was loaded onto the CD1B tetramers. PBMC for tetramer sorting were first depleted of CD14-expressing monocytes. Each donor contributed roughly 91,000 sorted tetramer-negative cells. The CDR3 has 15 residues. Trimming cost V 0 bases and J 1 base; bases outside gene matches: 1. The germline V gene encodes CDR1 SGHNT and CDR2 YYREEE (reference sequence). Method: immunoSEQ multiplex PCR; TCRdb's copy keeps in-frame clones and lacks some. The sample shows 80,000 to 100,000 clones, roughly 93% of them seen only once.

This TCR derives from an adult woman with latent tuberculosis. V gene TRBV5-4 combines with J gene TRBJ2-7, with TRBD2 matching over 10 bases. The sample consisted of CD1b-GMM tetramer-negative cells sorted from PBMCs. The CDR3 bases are TGTGCCAGCAGCTTGGAAGCGGGGGGGTCCTACGAGCAGTACTTC. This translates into CASSLEAGGSYEQYF.